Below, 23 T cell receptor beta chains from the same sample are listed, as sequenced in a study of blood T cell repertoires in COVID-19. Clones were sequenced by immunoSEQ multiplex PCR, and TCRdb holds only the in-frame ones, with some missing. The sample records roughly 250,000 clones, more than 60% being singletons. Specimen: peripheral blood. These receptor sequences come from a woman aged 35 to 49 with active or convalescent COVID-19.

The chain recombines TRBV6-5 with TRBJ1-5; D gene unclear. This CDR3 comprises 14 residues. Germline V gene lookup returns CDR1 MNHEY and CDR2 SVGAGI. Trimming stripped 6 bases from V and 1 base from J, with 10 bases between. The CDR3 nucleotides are TGTGCCAGCAGGCCCCCCGGGAGCAATCAGCCCCAGCATTTT. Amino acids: CASRPPGSNQPQHF.

In DNA, the CDR3 is TGTGCCAGCAGCCCGAGGACTAGCTACACAGATACGCAGTATTTT. This translates into CASSPRTSYTDTQYF. The chain carries TRBV7-2 and TRBJ2-3; 8 positions match TRBD2. Germline CDR1 SGHTA, CDR2 FQGNSA. The CDR3 totals 15 residues. V shed 5 bases, J shed 2 bases, and the junction held 6 bases outside the gene matches.

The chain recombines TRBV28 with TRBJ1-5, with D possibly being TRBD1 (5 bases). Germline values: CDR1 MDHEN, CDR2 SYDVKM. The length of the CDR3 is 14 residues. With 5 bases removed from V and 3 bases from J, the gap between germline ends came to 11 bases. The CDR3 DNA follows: TGTGCCAGCAGTCTAAGACAGTACAATCAGCCCCAGCATTTT. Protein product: CASSLRQYNQPQHF.

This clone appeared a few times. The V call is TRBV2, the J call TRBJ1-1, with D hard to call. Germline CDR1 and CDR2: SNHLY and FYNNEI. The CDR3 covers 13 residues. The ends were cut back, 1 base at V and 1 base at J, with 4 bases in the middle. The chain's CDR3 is CASSEGRNTEAFF. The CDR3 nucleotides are TGTGCCAGCAGTGAAGGTAGGAACACTGAAGCTTTCTTT. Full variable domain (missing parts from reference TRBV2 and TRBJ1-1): EPEVTQTPSHQVTQMGQEVILRCVPISNHLYFYWYRQILGQKVEFLVSFYNNEISEKSEIFDDQFSVERPDGSNFTLKIRSTKLEDSAMYFCASSEGRNTEAFFGQGTRLTVV.

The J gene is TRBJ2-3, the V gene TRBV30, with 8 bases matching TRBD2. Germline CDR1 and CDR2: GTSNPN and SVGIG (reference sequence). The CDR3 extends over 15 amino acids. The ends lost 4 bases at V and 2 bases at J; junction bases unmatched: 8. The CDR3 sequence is CAWTPPAGVTDTQYF. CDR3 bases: TGTGCCTGGACCCCTCCAGCGGGGGTCACAGATACGCAGTATTTT.

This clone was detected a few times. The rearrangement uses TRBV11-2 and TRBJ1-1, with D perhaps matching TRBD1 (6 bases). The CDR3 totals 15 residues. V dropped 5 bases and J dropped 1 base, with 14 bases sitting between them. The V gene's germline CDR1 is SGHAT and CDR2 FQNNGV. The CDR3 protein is CASSLAGQRNTEAFF. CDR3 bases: TGTGCCAGCAGCCTAGCGGGACAAAGGAACACTGAAGCTTTCTTT. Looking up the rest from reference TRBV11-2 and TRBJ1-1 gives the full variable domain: EAGVAQSPRYKIIEKRQSVAFWCNPISGHATLYWYQQILGQGPKLLIQFQNNGVVDDSQLPKDRFSAERLKGVDSTLKIQPAKLEDSAVYLCASSLAGQRNTEAFFGQGTRLTVV.

The CDR3 DNA follows: TGTGCCACCAGTGCCGGGTCCCGGGACAGAAACACCGGGGAGCTGTTTTTT. It codes for CATSAGSRDRNTGELFF. J is TRBJ2-2 and V is TRBV24-1; the match to TRBD1 covers 7 bases. Trimming cost V 5 bases and J 2 bases; bases outside gene matches: 10. This CDR3 spans 17 amino acids. Germline V gives CDR1 KGHDR, CDR2 SFDVKD.

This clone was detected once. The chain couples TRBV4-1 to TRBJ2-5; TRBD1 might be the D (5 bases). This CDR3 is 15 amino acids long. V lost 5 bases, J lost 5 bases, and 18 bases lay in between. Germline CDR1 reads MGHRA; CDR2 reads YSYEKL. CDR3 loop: CASSAIQEKSETQYF. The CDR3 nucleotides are TGCGCCAGCAGCGCGATACAGGAAAAATCCGAGACCCAGTACTTC.

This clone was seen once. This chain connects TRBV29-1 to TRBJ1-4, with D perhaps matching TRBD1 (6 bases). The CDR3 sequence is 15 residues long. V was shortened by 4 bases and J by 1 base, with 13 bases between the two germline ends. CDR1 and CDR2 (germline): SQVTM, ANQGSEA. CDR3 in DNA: TGCAGCGTTGCTCCGACAGGAGGAACTAATGAAAAACTGTTTTTT. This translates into CSVAPTGGTNEKLFF. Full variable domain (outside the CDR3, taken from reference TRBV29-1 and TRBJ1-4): SAVISQKPSRDICQRGTSLTIQCQVDSQVTMMFWYRQQPGQSLTLIATANQGSEATYESGFVIDKFPISRPNLTFSTLTVSNMSPEDSSIYLCSVAPTGGTNEKLFFGSGTQLSVL.

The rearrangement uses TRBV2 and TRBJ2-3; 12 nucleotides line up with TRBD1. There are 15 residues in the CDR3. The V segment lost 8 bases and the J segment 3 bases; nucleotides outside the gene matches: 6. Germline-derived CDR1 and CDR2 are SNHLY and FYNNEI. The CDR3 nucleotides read TGTGCCAGCGAAGGGACAGGGGGCAGGACAGATACGCAGTATTTT. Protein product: CASEGTGGRTDTQYF.

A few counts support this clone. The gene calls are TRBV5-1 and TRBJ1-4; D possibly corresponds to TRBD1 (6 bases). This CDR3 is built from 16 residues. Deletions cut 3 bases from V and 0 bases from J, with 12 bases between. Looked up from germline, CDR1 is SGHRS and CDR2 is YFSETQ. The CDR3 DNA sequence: TGCGCCAGCAGCTCCGGACAGCCTGCAACTAATGAAAAACTGTTTTTT. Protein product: CASSSGQPATNEKLFF.

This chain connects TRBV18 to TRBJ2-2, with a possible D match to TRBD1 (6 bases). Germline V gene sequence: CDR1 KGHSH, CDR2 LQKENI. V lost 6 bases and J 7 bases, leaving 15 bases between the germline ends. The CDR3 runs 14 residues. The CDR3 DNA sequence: TGTGCCAGCTCCCGCAGGGGCGGCGGCGGGGAGCTGTTTTTT. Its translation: CASSRRGGGGELFF.

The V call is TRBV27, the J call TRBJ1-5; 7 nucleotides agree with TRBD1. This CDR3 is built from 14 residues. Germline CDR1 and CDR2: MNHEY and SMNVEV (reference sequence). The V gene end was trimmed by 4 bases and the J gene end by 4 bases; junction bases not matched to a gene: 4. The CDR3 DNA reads TGTGCCAGCAGTTCCCTCAGGGGGAATCAGCCCCAGCATTTT. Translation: CASSSLRGNQPQHF.

In nucleotides, the CDR3 is TGTGCCAGTAGCCGCGGGGTACAAGAGACCCAGTACTTC. Its protein is CASSRGVQETQYF. J is TRBJ2-5 and V is TRBV19; tentative D call: TRBD2 (6 bases). Germline V gene lookup returns CDR1 LNHDA and CDR2 SQIVND (reference sequence). This CDR3 spans 13 amino acids. Trimming removed 6 bases at V and 2 bases at J, with 10 bases between.

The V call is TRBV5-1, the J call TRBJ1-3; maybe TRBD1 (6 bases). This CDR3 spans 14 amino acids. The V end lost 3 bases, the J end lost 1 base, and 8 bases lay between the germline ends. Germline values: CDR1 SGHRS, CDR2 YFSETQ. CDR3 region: CASSSQGSGNTIYF. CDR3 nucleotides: TGCGCCAGCAGCTCACAGGGATCTGGAAACACCATATATTTT.

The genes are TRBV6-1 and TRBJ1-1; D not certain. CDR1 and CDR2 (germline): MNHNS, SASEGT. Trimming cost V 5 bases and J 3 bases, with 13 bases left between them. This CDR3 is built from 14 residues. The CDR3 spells CASSSHEGHTEAFF. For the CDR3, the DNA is TGTGCCAGCAGTAGCCATGAGGGCCACACTGAAGCTTTCTTT.

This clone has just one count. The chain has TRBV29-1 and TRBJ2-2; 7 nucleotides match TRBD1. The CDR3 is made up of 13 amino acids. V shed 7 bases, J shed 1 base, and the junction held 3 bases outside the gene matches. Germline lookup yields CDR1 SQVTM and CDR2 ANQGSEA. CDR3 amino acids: CSGGQRNTGELFF. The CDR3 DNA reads TGCAGCGGGGGACAGAGGAACACCGGGGAGCTGTTTTTT.

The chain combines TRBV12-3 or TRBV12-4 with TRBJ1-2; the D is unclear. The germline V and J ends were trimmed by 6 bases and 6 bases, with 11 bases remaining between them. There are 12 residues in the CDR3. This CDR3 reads CASSTYRDGYTF. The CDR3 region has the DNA TGTGCCAGCAGCACCTACCGGGATGGCTACACCTTC.

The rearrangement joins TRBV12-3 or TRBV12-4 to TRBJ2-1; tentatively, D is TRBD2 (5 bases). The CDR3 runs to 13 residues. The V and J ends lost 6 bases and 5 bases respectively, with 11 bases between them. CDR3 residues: CASRLRDNNEQFF. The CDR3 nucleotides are TGTGCCAGCAGACTTCGGGATAACAATGAGCAGTTCTTC.

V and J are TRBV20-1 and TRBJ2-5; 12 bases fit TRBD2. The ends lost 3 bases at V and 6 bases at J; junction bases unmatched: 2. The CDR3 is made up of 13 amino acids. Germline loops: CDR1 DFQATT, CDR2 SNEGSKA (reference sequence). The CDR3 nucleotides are TGCAGTGCTAGTCTAGCGGGGGGGCAGACCCAGTACTTC. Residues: CSASLAGGQTQYF.

The chain's CDR3 is CASALRGNTEAFF. CDR3 bases: TGTGCCAGTGCCCTCAGGGGGAACACTGAAGCTTTCTTT. The chain is built from TRBV19 and TRBJ1-1; tentative D call: TRBD1 (6 bases). CDR1 LNHDA and CDR2 SQIVND come from the germline V gene (reference sequence). The CDR3 runs to 13 residues. V was shortened by 8 bases and J by 1 base, with 11 bases between the two germline ends.

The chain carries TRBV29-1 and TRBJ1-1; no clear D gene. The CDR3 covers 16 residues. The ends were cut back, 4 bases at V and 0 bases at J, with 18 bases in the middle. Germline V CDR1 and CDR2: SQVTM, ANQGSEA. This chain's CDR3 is CSVVGRGRSMNTEAFF. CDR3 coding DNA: TGCAGCGTTGTGGGTCGGGGTCGGTCCATGAACACTGAAGCTTTCTTT. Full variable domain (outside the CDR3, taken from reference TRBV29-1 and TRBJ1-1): SAVISQKPSRDICQRGTSLTIQCQVDSQVTMMFWYRQQPGQSLTLIATANQGSEATYESGFVIDKFPISRPNLTFSTLTVSNMSPEDSSIYLCSVVGRGRSMNTEAFFGQGTRLTVV.

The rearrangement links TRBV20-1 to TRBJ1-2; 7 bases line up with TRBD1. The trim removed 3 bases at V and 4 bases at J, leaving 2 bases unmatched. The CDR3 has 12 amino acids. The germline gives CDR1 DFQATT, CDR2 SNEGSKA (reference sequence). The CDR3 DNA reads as TGCAGTGCTAGTGACAGGGCCTATGGCTACACCTTC. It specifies CSASDRAYGYTF.